Presented here are 20 T cell receptor beta chains from one specimen sequenced in a study of sequential checkpoint blockade in melanoma (dated by TCRdb to the late 2010s). The library was produced with the immunoSEQ multiplex PCR assay. What TCRdb holds here is the immuneACCESS table cut down to in-frame rearrangements. Part of the clones is not present; checked against another copy, under half of the missing clones reflect an unresolved V gene, and the others are unexplained. This sample gives around 39,000 clones in total; roughly 86% of them show up just once. The ten largest clones take up less than 6% of the sample. The sample's treatment or condition label, decoded: randomized to nivolumab then ipilimumab (arm A) or the reverse (arm B). Sequenced material: CD8+ T cells sorted from blood (inferred from file names), taken from a patient given nivolumab and ipilimumab in sequence. These receptors came from a human donor with melanoma.

The gene calls are TRBV9 and TRBJ2-5; TRBD2 might be the D (6 bases). V lost 3 bases and J 3 bases, leaving 12 bases between the germline ends. CDR1 is SGDLS, CDR2 YYNGEE, per germline. This CDR3 contains 14 residues. The DNA for the CDR3 is TGTGCCAGCAGCGCCCTGGGGGGTGAAGAGACCCAGTACTTC. Translating gives CASSALGGEETQYF.

This chain connects TRBV28 to TRBJ2-7; TRBD1 matches at 9 bases. Losses at the gene ends were 6 bases for V and 3 bases for J; bases not matched to a gene: 9. Germline CDR1 reads MDHEN; CDR2 reads SYDVKM. The CDR3 runs to 15 residues. The CDR3 protein is CASSQVPGQGYEQYF. In nucleotides, the CDR3 is TGTGCCAGCAGCCAAGTACCGGGACAGGGCTACGAGCAGTACTTC.

CDR3 nucleotides: TGTGCCAGTAATACCGGGACAGGGTTCTACAATGAGCAGTTCTTC. Its protein product is CASNTGTGFYNEQFF. V usage is TRBV19 and J usage is TRBJ2-1; 9 bases are shared with TRBD1. The germline gives CDR1 LNHDA, CDR2 SQIVND (reference sequence). With 7 bases clipped from V and 3 bases from J, the junction kept 7 bases outside the gene matches. This CDR3 comprises 15 residues.

The V call is TRBV4-1, the J call TRBJ1-1, with 10 bases lining up with TRBD1. The V and J ends lost 0 bases and 6 bases, in that order; junction bases with no gene match: 10. Per the germline V gene, CDR1 is MGHRA and CDR2 is YSYEKL. CDR3 length: 17 residues. This chain's CDR3 is CASSQDKILDRGAEAFF. CDR3 bases: TGCGCCAGCAGCCAAGATAAGATCCTGGACAGGGGGGCTGAAGCTTTCTTT.

V gene TRBV28 combines with J gene TRBJ1-2, with D unresolved. From germline, CDR1 is MDHEN and CDR2 SYDVKM. V was shortened by 2 bases and J by 2 bases, with 9 bases between the two germline ends. The CDR3 is 14 amino acids. CDR3 protein: CASSLPTGNYGYTF. The CDR3 DNA follows: TGTGCCAGCAGTTTACCGACCGGGAACTATGGCTACACCTTC.

The V call is TRBV19, the J call TRBJ1-1, with D possibly matching TRBD1 (6 bases). Germline values: CDR1 LNHDA, CDR2 SQIVND (reference sequence). There are 15 residues in the CDR3. Trimming shortened V by 3 bases and J by 0 bases, and 11 bases separated the two germline ends. CDR3 in amino acids: CASSISGGLNTEAFF. In DNA, the CDR3 is TGTGCCAGTAGTATTTCTGGGGGCTTGAACACTGAAGCTTTCTTT.

This chain joins TRBV27 and TRBJ2-7; D perhaps matches TRBD2 (6 bases). Germline V gene lookup returns CDR1 MNHEY and CDR2 SMNVEV (reference sequence). Trimming left V 3 bases short and J 2 bases short, with 11 bases between. This CDR3 region has 14 residues. CDR3 sequence reads: CASSLRGGPYEQYF. The CDR3 DNA reads as TGTGCCAGCAGTTTGCGGGGAGGCCCCTACGAGCAGTACTTC.

The chain carries TRBV28 and TRBJ2-2; weak D call: TRBD1 (6 bases). V lost 3 bases and J 2 bases, leaving 10 bases between the germline ends. The CDR3 consists of 15 residues. The germline CDR1 and CDR2 sequences are MDHEN and SYDVKM. The CDR3 loop is CASSFRGTNTGELFF. CDR3 DNA sequence: TGTGCCAGCAGTTTTAGGGGGACCAACACCGGGGAGCTGTTTTTT.

This clone was found a few times. The rearrangement uses TRBV6-1 and TRBJ2-7; D may be TRBD1 (6 bases). The CDR3 length is 15 residues. V lost 3 bases and J 2 bases, leaving 14 bases between the germline ends. Germline loops: CDR1 MNHNS, CDR2 SASEGT. The CDR3 reads CASSDYQGSAYEQYF. The CDR3 DNA follows: TGTGCCAGCAGTGACTATCAGGGGTCTGCCTACGAGCAGTACTTC.

The chain combines TRBV4-1 with TRBJ1-4; tentative D call: TRBD1 (6 bases). The germline V gene has CDR1 MGHRA and CDR2 YSYEKL. This CDR3 has 14 amino acids. V gave up 6 bases and J gave up 2 bases, with 10 bases separating them. CDR3 bases: TGCGCCAGCAGTCACACAGGGACTAATGAAAAACTGTTTTTT. Protein: CASSHTGTNEKLFF.

This chain joins TRBV2 and TRBJ2-1; perhaps TRBD2 as D (5 bases). From germline, CDR1 is SNHLY and CDR2 FYNNEI. The CDR3 has 12 residues. V lost 2 bases and J 9 bases, leaving 8 bases between the germline ends. The CDR3, as DNA: TGTGCCAGCAGTGAACACGGAGGTGAGCAGTTCTTC. Protein sequence: CASSEHGGEQFF.

The CDR3 sequence is CASSLEGGGYEQYF. CDR3 DNA: TGCGCCAGCAGCTTGGAAGGGGGCGGGTACGAGCAGTACTTC. The chain is built from TRBV5-1 and TRBJ2-7; TRBD1 agrees at 7 bases. CDR3 length: 14 amino acids. J gave up 4 bases and V 0 bases, and 4 bases lay outside the gene matches. Germline V gene lookup returns CDR1 SGHRS and CDR2 YFSETQ.

This clone was seen more than once but under ten times. V gene TRBV19 combines with J gene TRBJ2-1; 10 bases map to TRBD2. V shed 4 bases, J shed 7 bases, and the junction held 4 bases outside the gene matches. Germline V CDR1 and CDR2: LNHDA, SQIVND (reference sequence). CDR3 length equals 14 residues. The CDR3 here is CASSKGLAINEQFF. CDR3 bases: TGTGCCAGTAGTAAGGGACTAGCGATTAATGAGCAGTTCTTC.

The V gene is TRBV14, the J gene TRBJ1-1, with 9 bases aligning to TRBD1. The CDR3 length is 16 residues. Germline loops: CDR1 SGHDN, CDR2 FVKESK. V lost 3 bases, J lost 3 bases, and 8 bases stayed unmatched. CDR3 coding DNA: TGTGCCAGCAGCCATCCCGGGACAGGGATGGACACTGAAGCTTTCTTT. Its translation: CASSHPGTGMDTEAFF.

The chain is built from TRBV5-1 and TRBJ2-7, with TRBD1 identical over 7 bases. The trim removed 3 bases at V and 0 bases at J, leaving 0 bases unmatched. The CDR3 has 13 amino acids. From germline, CDR1 is SGHRS and CDR2 YFSETQ. The CDR3: CASSWDSSYEQYF. The CDR3 DNA sequence: TGCGCCAGCAGCTGGGACAGCTCCTACGAGCAGTACTTC.

V and J are TRBV14 and TRBJ2-1; 7 positions agree with TRBD2. Germline CDR1 SGHDN, CDR2 FVKESK. Trimming at V came to 6 bases and at J to 4 bases, leaving 6 bases not matched to a gene. The CDR3 is 14 residues long. The chain's CDR3 is CASSPTSNYNEQFF. CDR3 sequence (DNA): TGTGCCAGCAGTCCGACTAGCAATTACAATGAGCAGTTCTTC. The full variable domain, rest sourced from reference TRBV14 and TRBJ2-1, is EAGVTQFPSHSVIEKGQTVTLRCDPISGHDNLYWYRRVMGKEIKFLLHFVKESKQDESGMPNNRFLAERTGGTYSTLKVQPAELEDSGVYFCASSPTSNYNEQFFGPGTRLTVL.

The rearrangement uses TRBV12-5 and TRBJ1-1; D remains unclear. Germline assignment: CDR1 LGHNT and CDR2 FRNRAP. The ends were cut back, 2 bases at V and 5 bases at J, with 18 bases in the middle. The CDR3 length is 16 residues. CDR3 residues: CASGLPTTLVETEAFF. The CDR3 coding sequence is TGTGCTAGTGGTTTGCCCACGACACTCGTCGAAACTGAAGCTTTCTTT.

This clone occurred once. The chain employs TRBV4-1 and TRBJ2-1, with 8 bases lining up with TRBD2. V shed 7 bases, J shed 3 bases, and the junction held 5 bases outside the gene matches. The CDR3 runs 14 residues. The germline gives CDR1 MGHRA, CDR2 YSYEKL. The CDR3 is CASNRGGVYNEQFF. The CDR3 nucleotides read TGCGCCAGCAATCGGGGGGGCGTCTACAATGAGCAGTTCTTC.

J is TRBJ1-2 and V is TRBV29-1, with D unclear. Trimming removed 3 bases from V and 3 bases from J, with 5 bases in between. The CDR3 runs to 11 residues. Germline CDR1 and CDR2: SQVTM and ANQGSEA. In nucleotides, the CDR3 is TGCAGCGTTGACACGGACTATGGCTACACCTTC. Its translation is CSVDTDYGYTF.

The V and J genes are TRBV19 and TRBJ1-6; no reliable D call. V gave up 0 bases and J gave up 0 bases, with 12 bases separating them. Germline V CDR1 and CDR2: LNHDA, SQIVND (reference sequence). CDR3 length: 18 amino acids. CDR3 protein: CASSIDQEESSYNSPLHF. The CDR3 bases are TGTGCCAGTAGTATAGATCAGGAGGAAAGCTCCTATAATTCACCCCTCCACTTT. Full variable domain (remainder filled in from reference TRBV19 and TRBJ1-6): DGGITQSPKYLFRKEGQNVTLSCEQNLNHDAMYWYRQDPGQGLRLIYYSQIVNDFQKGDIAEGYSVSREKKESFPLTVTSAQKNPTAFYLCASSIDQEESSYNSPLHFGNGTRLTVT.